This T cell receptor (beta chain) was found in a study of blood T cell repertoires in COVID-19 (dated by TCRdb to 2018 to 2020). About the study as a whole: The collaborator samples originated in the United States, Italy and Spain and spanned the acute and convalescent phases of COVID-19. Deeply sampled blood TCRbeta repertoires from subjects exposed to, actively infected with, or recovered from COVID-19 were included in the dataset. Samples came from the ongoing ImmuneRACE study (first 160 participants) plus 1,254 subjects from 6 global collaborators. The sample metadata nearly always contained a de-identified subject ID, COVID-19 status, age in years and sex. The repertoires were released in a freely available public database meant as a resource for research on the immune response to SARS-CoV-2. The material from the prospective study consisted of cDNA or gDNA derived from T cells, B-cell-depleted T cells, or PBMCs. Where HLA class I and class II types were available, the types were taken from metadata supplied by the sample provider, not from assay-based typing. The paper's findings and limits, for the study overall: Clinical and demographic metadata were provided uncurated, with the amount varying by source and participant.

A remark on this clone: Its antigen specificity is not known. No much larger clonotype is one base removed from it; base qualities were not supplied.

The CDR3 covers 13 residues, taking in both the cysteine and the phenylalanine. Kept here is only the CDR3 DNA, which spans 39 bases and is read in frame from base 1. Looking up the germline V gene (reference sequence) yields CDR1 GTSNPN and CDR2 SVGIG. Trimming at the junction amounts to 1 base on V and 3 bases on J, and the germline ends lie 9 bases apart. In the prospective study, participants were roughly 18 to 95 years old, resided in about 25 geographic areas of the United States, and were enrolled through a virtual design. Cohort assignment in the prospective study relied on participant-reported clinical history from a screening survey and a study questionnaire. ImmuneRACE Cohort 3 recovered participants were defined by two consecutive negative NP/OP PCR tests, healthcare professional clearance, or symptom resolution. Mobile phlebotomists in the prospective study collected whole blood, serum and a nasopharyngeal or oropharyngeal swab from every participant. Additional blood draws and questionnaires over an approximately 2-month period could optionally be provided by prospective study participants. Before DNA extraction, blood samples from the prospective study were shipped at room temperature or frozen.

The immunoSEQ Assay, a bias-controlled multiplex PCR, was used to amplify TCRbeta CDR3 regions from genomic DNA. On the study's bioinformatics: Within the assay, amplification of reference gene primers was used to estimate how many nucleated cells each sample contained. To quantify the absolute abundance of each unique TCRbeta CDR3 rearrangement, sequence reads were collapsed and filtered. For each sample, productive Simpson clonality was calculated by taking the square root of Simpson's diversity index across productive rearrangements. Here the immuneACCESS table is served through TCRdb, limited to in-frame sequences with V and J called. Missing clones are a known gap in these copies; in checked studies unresolved V genes cover under half, and the rest lacks a known reason. V and J calls and clone size follow that table, whereas D and trimming were derived from the DNA. This sample gives just over 300,000 clones in total; 65% to 90% of them show up just once. Over 3.5% of the sample is in the top ten clones.

This chain joins TRBV30 to TRBJ1-1; a weak D assignment points to TRBD1 (6 bases agree). The clonotype originates from a man younger than 40 who had recovered from COVID-19. The sample was PBMCs or T cells enriched from blood (not recorded which). The CDR3 amino acid sequence is: CAWSGQAYTEAFF. The nucleotide sequence is TGTGCCTGGAGTGGACAGGCCTACACTGAAGCTTTCTTT.